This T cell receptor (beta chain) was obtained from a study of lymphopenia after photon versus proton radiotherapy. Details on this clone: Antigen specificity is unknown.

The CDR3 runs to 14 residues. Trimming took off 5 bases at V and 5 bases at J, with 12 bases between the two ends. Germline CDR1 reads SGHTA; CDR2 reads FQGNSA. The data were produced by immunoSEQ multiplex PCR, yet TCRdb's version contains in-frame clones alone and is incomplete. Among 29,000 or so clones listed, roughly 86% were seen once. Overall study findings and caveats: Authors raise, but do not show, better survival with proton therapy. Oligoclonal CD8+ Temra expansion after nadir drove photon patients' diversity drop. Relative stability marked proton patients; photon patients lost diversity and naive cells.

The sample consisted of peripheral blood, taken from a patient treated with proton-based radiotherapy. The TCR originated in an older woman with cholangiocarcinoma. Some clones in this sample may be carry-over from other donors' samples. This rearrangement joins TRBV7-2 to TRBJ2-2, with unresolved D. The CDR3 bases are TGTGCCAGCAGCCCCGACCCTGCGACCGGGGAGCTGTTTTTT. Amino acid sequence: CASSPDPATGELFF. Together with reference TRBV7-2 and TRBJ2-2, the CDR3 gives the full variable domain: GAGVSQSPSNKVTEKGKDVELRCDPISGHTALYWYRQSLGQGLEFLIYFQGNSAPDKSGLPSDRFSAERTGGSVSTLTIQRTQQEDSAVYLCASSPDPATGELFFGEGSRLTVL.